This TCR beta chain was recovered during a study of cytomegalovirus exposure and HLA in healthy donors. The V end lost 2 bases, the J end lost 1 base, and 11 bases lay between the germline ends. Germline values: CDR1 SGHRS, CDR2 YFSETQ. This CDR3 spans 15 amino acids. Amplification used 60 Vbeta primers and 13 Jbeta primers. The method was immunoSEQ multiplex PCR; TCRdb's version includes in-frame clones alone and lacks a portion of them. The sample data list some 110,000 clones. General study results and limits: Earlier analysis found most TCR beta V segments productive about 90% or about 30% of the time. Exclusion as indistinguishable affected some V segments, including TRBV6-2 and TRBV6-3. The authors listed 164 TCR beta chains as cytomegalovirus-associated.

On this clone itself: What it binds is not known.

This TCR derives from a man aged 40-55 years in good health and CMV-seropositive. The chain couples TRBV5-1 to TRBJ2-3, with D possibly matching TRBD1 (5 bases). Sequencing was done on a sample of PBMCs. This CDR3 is CASSFSGKGTDTQYF. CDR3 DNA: TGCGCCAGCAGCTTTTCAGGGAAGGGCACAGATACGCAGTATTTT.